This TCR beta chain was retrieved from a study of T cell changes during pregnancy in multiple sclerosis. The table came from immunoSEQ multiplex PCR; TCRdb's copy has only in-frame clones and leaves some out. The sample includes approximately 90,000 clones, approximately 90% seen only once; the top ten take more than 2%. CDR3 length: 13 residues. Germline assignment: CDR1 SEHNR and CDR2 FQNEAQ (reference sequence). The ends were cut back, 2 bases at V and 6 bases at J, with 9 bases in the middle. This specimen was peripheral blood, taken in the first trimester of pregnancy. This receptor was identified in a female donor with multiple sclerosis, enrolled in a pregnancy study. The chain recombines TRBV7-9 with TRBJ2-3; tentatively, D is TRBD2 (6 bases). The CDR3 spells CASSLSGSDTQYF. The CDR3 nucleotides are TGTGCCAGCAGCTTATCCGGGAGTGATACGCAGTATTTT.